This entry features one T cell receptor beta chain sequence. The antigen is unknown. The length of the CDR3 is 13 residues. V gave up 4 bases and J gave up 5 bases, with 8 bases separating them. CDR1 and CDR2 from the germline V gene are SGHTA and FQGTGA. The data originate from a study of T cell clonotyping in hematopoietic cell transplantation. Only in-frame clones appear in the TCRdb table, and some are missing; sequencing was by immunoSEQ multiplex PCR. The table lists 15,000 to 20,000 clones, roughly 58% of them singletons. Overall study results and limits: Graft donor and pretransplant recipient Inverse Simpson Index values predicted broader posttransplant TCR diversity.

This receptor was identified in a male patient between 50 and 60 years old who had an allogeneic stem cell transplant from an unrelated donor, so T cells may come from the graft donor. Some clones in this sample may be carry-over from other donors' samples. This specimen was PBMCs, taken 30 days after allogeneic stem cell transplant. The chain has TRBV7-3 and TRBJ2-2; no firm D call. CDR3 DNA: TGTGCCAGCAGCTCCGGTTCTACCGGGGAGCTGTTTTTT. Amino acids: CASSSGSTGELFF.